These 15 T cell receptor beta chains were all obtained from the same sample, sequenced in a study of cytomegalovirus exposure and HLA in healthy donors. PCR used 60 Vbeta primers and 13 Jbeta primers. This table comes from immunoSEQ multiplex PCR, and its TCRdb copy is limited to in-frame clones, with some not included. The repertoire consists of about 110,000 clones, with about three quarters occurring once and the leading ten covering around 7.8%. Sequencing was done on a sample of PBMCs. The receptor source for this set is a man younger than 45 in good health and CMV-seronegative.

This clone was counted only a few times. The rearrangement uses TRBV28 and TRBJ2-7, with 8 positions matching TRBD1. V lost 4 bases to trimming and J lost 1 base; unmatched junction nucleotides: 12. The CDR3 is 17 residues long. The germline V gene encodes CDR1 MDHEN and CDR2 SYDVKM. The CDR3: CASSSLGQVAVSYEQYF. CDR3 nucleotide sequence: TGTGCCAGCAGTTCTCTGGGACAGGTGGCGGTATCCTACGAGCAGTACTTC.

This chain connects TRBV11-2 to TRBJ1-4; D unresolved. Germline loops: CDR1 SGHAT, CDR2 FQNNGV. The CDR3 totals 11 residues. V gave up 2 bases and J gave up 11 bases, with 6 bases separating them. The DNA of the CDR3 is TGTGCCAGCAGCTTAAGGGAGAAACTGTTTTTT. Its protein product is CASSLREKLFF.

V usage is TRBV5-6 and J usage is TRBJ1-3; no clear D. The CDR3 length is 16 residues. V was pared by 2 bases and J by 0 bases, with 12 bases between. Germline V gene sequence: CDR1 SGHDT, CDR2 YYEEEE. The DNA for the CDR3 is TGTGCCAGCAGCTTAGTTACAGCCTTCTCTGGAAACACCATATATTTT. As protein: CASSLVTAFSGNTIYF.

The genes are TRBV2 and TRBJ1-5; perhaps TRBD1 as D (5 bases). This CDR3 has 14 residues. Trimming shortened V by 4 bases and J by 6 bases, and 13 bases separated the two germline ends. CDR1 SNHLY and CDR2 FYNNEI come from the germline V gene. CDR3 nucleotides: TGTGCCAGCAGTGTCGGGGGTTGGAGTCAGCCCCAGCATTTT. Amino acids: CASSVGGWSQPQHF.

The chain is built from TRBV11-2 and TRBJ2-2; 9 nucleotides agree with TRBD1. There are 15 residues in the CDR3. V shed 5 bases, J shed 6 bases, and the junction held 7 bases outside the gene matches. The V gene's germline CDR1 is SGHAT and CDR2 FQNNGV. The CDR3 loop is CASSKDRGGSGELFF. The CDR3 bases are TGTGCCAGCAGCAAGGACAGGGGAGGGTCCGGGGAGCTGTTTTTT.

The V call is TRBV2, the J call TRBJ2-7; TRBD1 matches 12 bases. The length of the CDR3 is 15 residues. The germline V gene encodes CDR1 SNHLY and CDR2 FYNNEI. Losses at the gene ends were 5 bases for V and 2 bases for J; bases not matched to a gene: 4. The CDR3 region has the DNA TGTGCCAGCAGTCCCGGGACAGGGGGCACCTACGAGCAGTACTTC. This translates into CASSPGTGGTYEQYF.

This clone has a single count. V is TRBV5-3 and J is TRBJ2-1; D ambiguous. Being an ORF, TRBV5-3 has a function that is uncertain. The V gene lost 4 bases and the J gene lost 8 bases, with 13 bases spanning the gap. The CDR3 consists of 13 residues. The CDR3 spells CARSPPRIDEQFF. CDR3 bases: TGTGCCAGAAGCCCCCCCAGGATCGATGAGCAGTTCTTC.

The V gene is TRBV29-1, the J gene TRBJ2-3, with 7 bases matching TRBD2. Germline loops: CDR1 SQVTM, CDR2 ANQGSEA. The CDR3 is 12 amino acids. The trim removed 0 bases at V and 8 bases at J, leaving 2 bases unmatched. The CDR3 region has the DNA TGCAGCGTTGAAGATCGCGGGAGTACGCAGTATTTT. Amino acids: CSVEDRGSTQYF.

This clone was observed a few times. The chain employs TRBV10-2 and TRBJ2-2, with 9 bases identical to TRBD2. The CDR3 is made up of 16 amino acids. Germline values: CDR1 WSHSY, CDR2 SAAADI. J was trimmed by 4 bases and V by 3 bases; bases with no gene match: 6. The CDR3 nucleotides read TGCGCCAGCAGTGATAGTAGCGGGAGAGGCACCGGGGAGCTGTTTTTT. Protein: CASSDSSGRGTGELFF.

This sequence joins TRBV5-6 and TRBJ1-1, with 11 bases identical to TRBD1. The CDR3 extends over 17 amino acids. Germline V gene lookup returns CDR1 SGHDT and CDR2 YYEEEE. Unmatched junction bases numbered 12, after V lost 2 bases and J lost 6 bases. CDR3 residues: CASSLGQGAAMGSEAFF. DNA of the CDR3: TGTGCCAGCAGCTTAGGACAGGGGGCGGCCATGGGATCTGAAGCTTTCTTT.

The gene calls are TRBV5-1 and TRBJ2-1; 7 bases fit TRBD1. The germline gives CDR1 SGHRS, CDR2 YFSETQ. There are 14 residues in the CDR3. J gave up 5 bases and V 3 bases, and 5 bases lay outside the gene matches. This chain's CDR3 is CASSWTRGNNEQFF. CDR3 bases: TGCGCCAGCAGCTGGACCAGGGGGAACAATGAGCAGTTCTTC.

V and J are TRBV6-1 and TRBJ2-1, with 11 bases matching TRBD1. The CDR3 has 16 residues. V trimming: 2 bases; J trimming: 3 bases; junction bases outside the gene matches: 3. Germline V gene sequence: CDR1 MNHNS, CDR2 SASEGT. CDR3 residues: CASSEKGQGVYNEQFF. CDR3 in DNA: TGTGCCAGCAGTGAAAAGGGACAGGGGGTCTACAATGAGCAGTTCTTC.

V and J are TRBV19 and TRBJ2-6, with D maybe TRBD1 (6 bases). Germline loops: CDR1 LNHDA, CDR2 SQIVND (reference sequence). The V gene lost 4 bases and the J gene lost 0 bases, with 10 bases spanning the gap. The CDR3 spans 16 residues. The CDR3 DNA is TGTGCCAGTAGTAGGGACACCTACTCTGGGGCCAACGTCCTGACTTTC. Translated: CASSRDTYSGANVLTF.

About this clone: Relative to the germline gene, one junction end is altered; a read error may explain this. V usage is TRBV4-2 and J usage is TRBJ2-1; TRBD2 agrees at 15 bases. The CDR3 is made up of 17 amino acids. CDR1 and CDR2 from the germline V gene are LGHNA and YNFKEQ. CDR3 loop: CASSRTSGRASSNEQFF. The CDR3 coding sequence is TGTGCCAGCAGCCGGACTAGCGGGAGGGCGTCCTCCAATGAGCAGTTCTTC.

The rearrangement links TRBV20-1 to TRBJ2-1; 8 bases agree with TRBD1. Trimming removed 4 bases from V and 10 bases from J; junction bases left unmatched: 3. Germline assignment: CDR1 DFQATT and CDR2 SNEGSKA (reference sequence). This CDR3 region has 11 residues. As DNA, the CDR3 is TGCAGTGCTAAAAGGACAGGGGAGCAGTTCTTC. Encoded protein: CSAKRTGEQFF.